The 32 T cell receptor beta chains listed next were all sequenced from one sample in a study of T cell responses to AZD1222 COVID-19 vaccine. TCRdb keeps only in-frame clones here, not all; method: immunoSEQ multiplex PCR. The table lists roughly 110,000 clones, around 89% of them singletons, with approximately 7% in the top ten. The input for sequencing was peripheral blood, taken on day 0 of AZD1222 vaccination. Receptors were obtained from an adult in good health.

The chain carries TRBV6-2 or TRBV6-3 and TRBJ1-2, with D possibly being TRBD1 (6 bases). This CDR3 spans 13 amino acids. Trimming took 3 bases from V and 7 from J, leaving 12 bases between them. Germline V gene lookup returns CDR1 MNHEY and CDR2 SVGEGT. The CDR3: CASSYDRTRGYTF. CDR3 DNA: TGTGCCAGCAGTTATGACAGGACCCGTGGCTACACCTTC.

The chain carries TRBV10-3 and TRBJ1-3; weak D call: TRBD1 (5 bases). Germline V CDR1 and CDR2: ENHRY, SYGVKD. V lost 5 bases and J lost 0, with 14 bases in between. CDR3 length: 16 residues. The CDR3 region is CAISPGNPGSGNTIYF. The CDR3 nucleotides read TGTGCCATCAGTCCAGGGAACCCGGGCTCTGGAAACACCATATATTTT.

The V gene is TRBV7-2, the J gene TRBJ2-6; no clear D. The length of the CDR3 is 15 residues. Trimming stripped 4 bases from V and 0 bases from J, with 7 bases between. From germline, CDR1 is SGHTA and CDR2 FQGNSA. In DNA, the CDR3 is TGTGCCAGCAGCTCAGCGTACTCTGGGGCCAACGTCCTGACTTTC. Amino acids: CASSSAYSGANVLTF.

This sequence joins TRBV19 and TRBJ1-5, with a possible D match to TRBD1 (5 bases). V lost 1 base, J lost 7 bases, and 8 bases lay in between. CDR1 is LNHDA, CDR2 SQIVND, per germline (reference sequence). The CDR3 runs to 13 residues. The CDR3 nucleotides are TGTGCCAGTAGTATAGGCAGGGAGCAGCCCCAGCATTTT. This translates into CASSIGREQPQHF.

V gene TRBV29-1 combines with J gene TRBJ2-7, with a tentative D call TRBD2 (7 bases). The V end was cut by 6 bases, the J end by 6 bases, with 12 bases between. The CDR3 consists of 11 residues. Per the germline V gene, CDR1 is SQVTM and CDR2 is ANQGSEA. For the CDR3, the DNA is TGCAGCGTGGGGAGGGGGGTCGAGCAGTACTTC. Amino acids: CSVGRGVEQYF.

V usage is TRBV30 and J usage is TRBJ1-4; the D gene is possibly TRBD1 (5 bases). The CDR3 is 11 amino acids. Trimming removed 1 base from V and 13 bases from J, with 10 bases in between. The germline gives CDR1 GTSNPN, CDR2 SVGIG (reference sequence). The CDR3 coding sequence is TGTGCCTGGAGTGAGAGGGGTGGACTGTTTTTT. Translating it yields CAWSERGGLFF. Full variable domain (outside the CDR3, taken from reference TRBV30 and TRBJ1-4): SQTIHQWPATLVQPVGSPLSLECTVEGTSNPNLYWYRQAAGRGLQLLFYSVGIGQISSEVPQNLSASRPQDRQFILSSKKLLLSDSGFYLCAWSERGGLFFGSGTQLSVL.

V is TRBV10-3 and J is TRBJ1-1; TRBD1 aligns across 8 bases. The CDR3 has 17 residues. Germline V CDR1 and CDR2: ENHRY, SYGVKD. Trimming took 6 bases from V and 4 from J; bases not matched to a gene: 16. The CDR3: CAISRREVRGLSTEAFF. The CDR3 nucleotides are TGTGCCATCAGCCGCAGAGAAGTCAGGGGGCTGAGCACTGAAGCTTTCTTT.

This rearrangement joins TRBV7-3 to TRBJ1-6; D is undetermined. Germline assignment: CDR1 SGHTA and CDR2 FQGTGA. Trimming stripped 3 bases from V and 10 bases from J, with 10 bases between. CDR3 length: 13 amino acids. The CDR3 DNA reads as TGTGCCAGCAGCTTCCTATTGGAGTCACCCCTCCACTTT. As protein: CASSFLLESPLHF.

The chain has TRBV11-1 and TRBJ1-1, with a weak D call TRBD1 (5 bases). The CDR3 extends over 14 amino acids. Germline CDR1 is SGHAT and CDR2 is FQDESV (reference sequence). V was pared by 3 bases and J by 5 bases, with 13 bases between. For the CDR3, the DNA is TGTGCCAGCAGCTTCGTCAGGGCTGGGACTGAAGCTTTCTTT. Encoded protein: CASSFVRAGTEAFF.

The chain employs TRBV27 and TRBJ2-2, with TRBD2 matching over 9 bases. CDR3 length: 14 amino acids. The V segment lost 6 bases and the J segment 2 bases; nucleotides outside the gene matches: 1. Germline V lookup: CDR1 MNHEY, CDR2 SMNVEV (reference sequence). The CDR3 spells CASRAGGNTGELFF. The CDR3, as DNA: TGTGCCAGCAGAGCGGGGGGTAACACCGGGGAGCTGTTTTTT.

The CDR3 sequence: CASTLRGGGTGELFF. CDR3 coding DNA: TGTGCCAGCACCCTCCGGGGGGGTGGGACCGGGGAGCTGTTTTTT. The rearrangement uses TRBV6-5 and TRBJ2-2; TRBD2 matches 8 bases. The CDR3 runs to 15 residues. The germline V gene has CDR1 MNHEY and CDR2 SVGAGI. J was trimmed by 5 bases and V by 7 bases; bases with no gene match: 9.

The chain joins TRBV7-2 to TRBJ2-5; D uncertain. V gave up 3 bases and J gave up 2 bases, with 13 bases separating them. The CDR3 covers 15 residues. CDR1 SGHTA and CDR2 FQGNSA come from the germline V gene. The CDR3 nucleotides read TGTGCCAGCAGCTTTTTTTCAGGTTCTCAAGAGACCCAGTACTTC. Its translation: CASSFFSGSQETQYF.

In DNA form, the CDR3 reads TGCGCCAGCAGCCAAGATCGGTTAACGGGAGCCGCCTACAATGAGCAGTTCTTC. Its translation is CASSQDRLTGAAYNEQFF. The chain couples TRBV4-1 to TRBJ2-1; D is possibly TRBD2 (6 bases). CDR1 is MGHRA, CDR2 YSYEKL, per germline. This CDR3 spans 18 amino acids. Trimming cost V 0 bases and J 2 bases, with 17 bases left between them.

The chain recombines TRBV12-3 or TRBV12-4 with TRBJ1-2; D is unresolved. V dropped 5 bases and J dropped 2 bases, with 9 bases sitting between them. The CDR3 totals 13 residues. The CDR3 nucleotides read TGTGCCAGCAGTCTCGGGGAAAACTATGGCTACACCTTC. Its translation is CASSLGENYGYTF.

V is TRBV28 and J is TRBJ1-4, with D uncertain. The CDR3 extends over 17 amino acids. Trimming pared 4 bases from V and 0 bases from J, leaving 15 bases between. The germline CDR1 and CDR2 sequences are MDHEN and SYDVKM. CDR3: CASSSPGGPTTNEKLFF. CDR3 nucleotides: TGTGCCAGCAGTTCACCTGGAGGGCCTACAACTAATGAAAAACTGTTTTTT.

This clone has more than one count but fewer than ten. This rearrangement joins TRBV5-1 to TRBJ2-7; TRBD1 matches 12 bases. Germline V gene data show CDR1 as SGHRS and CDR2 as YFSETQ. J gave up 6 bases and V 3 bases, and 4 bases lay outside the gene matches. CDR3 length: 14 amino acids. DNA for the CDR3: TGCGCCAGCAGCTCGGGGGGACAGGGGGCCGAGCAGTACTTC. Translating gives CASSSGGQGAEQYF.

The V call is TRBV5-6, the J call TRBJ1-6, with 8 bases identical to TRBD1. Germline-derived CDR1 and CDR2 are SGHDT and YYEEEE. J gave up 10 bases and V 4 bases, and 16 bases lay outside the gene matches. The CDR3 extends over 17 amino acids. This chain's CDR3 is CASSLPQGASIGSPLHF. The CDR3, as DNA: TGTGCCAGCAGCCTTCCCCAGGGGGCGTCAATAGGATCACCCCTCCACTTT.

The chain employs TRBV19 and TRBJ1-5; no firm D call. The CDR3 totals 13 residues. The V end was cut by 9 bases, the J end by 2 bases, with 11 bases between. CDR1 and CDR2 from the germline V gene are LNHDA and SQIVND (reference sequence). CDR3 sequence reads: CARGVYGNQPQHF. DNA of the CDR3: TGTGCCAGGGGCGTTTATGGCAATCAGCCCCAGCATTTT.

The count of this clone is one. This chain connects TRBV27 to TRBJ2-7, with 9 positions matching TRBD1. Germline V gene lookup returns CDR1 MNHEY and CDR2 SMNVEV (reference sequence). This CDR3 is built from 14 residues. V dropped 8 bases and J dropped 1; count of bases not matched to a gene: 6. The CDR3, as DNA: TGTGCCAGCGGGAAGACAGGGGGTTCCTACGAGCAGTACTTC. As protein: CASGKTGGSYEQYF.

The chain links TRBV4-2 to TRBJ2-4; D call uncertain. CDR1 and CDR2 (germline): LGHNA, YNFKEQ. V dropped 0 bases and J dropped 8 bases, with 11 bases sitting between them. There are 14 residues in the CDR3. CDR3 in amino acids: CASSQESQVDIQYF. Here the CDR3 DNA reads TGTGCCAGCAGCCAAGAGTCGCAGGTCGACATTCAGTACTTC.

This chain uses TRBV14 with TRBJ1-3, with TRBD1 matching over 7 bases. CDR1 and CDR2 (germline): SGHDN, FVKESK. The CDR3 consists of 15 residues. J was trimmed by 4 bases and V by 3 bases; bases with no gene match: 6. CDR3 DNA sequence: TGTGCCAGCAGCCACGCGGACAGGCTGGGAAACACCATATATTTT. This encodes CASSHADRLGNTIYF.

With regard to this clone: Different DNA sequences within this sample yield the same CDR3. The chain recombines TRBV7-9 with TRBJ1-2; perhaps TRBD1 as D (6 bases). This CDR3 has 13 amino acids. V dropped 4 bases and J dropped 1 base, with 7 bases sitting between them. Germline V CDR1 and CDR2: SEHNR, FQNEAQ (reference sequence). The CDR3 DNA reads TGTGCCAGCAGCTCGGACAGTAACTATGGCTACACCTTC. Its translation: CASSSDSNYGYTF.

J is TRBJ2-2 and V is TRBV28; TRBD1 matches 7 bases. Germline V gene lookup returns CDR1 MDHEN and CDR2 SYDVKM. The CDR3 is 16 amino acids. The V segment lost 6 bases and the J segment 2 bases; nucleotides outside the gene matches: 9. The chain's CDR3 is CASRLQGSTNTGELFF. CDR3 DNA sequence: TGTGCCAGCAGACTACAGGGGTCGACCAACACCGGGGAGCTGTTTTTT.

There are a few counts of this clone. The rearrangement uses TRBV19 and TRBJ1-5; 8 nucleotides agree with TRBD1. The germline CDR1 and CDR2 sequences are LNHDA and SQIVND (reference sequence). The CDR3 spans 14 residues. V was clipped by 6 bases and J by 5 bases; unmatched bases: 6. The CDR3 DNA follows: TGTGCCAGTAGCCTCCAGGGGGCCCATCAGCCCCAGCATTTT. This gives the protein CASSLQGAHQPQHF.

The CDR3 coding sequence is TGCGCCAGCAGCCAAGAGGGGGGACGGATCTATGGCTACACCTTC. Protein product: CASSQEGGRIYGYTF. The chain recombines TRBV4-3 with TRBJ1-2, with D maybe TRBD1 (5 bases). Trimming removed 0 bases from V and 4 bases from J, with 12 bases in between. CDR1 LGHNA and CDR2 YSLEER come from the germline V gene. CDR3 length: 15 amino acids.

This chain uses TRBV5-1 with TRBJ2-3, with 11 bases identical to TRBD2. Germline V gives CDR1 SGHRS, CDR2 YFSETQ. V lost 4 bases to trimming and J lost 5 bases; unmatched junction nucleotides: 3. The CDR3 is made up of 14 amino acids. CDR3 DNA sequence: TGCGCCAGCAGCCCAGGACTAGCGGGAGATACGCAGTATTTT. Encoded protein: CASSPGLAGDTQYF.

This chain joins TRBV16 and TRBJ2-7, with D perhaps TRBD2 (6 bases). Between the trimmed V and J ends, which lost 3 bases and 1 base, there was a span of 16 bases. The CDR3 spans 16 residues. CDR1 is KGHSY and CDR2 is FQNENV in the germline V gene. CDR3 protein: CASSHPGLRGSYEQYF. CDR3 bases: TGTGCCAGCAGCCACCCCGGCCTGCGGGGTTCCTACGAGCAGTACTTC.

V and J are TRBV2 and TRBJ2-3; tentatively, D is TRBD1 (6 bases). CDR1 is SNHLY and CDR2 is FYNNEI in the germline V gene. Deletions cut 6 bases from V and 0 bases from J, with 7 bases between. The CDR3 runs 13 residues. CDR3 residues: CASSTGSTDTQYF. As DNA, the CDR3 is TGTGCCAGCAGCACAGGGAGCACAGATACGCAGTATTTT.

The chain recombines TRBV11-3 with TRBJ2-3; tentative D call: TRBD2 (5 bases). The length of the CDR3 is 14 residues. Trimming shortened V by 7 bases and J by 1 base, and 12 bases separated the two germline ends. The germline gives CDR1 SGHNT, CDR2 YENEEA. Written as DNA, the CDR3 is TGTGCCAGCACCCCTTCGAGGGGCACAGATACGCAGTATTTT. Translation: CASTPSRGTDTQYF.

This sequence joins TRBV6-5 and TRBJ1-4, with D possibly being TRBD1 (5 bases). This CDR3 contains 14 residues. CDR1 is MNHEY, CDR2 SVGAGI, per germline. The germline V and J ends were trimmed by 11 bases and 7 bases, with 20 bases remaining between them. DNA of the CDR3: TGTGCCTGCCGAGGTGGGGGAGAGGGTGAAAAACTGTTTTTT. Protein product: CACRGGGEGEKLFF.

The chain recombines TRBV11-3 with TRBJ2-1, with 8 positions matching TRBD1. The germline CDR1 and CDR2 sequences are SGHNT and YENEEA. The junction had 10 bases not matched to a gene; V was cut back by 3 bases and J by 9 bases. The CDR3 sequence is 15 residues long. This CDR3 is CASSLFGQGFSEQFF. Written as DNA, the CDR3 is TGTGCCAGCAGCTTGTTTGGACAGGGTTTCAGTGAGCAGTTCTTC.

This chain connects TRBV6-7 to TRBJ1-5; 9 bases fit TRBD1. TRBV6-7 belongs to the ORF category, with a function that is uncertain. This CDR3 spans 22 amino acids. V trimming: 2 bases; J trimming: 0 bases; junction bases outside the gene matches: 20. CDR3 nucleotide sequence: TGTGCCAGCAGTTACGCCATACCCTCCGGGACAGGGAAAATTAATAGCAATCAGCCCCAGCATTTT. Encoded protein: CASSYAIPSGTGKINSNQPQHF.